The entry below gives a single TCR beta chain sequence along with its context. No antigen is known for it. Repertoires were generated with immunoSEQ multiplex PCR, while TCRdb's copy carries only in-frame clones and drops some. The sample records about 590,000 clones, around 95% being singletons. This specimen belongs to a study of shared clonotypes between healthy human individuals. Study as a whole: A donor's plate count was three for CD4 naive and three for CD4 memory; CD8 naive had two and CD8 memory one. Study-level results: The sampled material consisted only of blood, and tissue repertoires are likely to differ. Few donors limited the genetic and exposure-history diversity represented.

Terminally differentiated effector memory CD45RA+ cells were left out of the naive CD8 fraction, which was CD45RO-negative and positively selected for CCR7. There were no recent acute infections or vaccinations among the donors, who were healthy HIV-negative adults. The sequenced material came from naive CD8+ T cells sorted from blood. The receptor's source is a woman aged 30 to 39 in good health.

The CDR3 sequence is CASGAHFSYEQYF. CDR3 sequence (DNA): TGTGCCAGCGGGGCACATTTCTCCTACGAGCAGTACTTC. The gene calls are TRBV28 and TRBJ2-7, with D possibly TRBD1 on 5 matching bases. CDR1 and CDR2 from the germline V gene are MDHEN and SYDVKM. Trimming took 8 bases from V and 0 from J, leaving 11 bases between them. This CDR3 spans 13 amino acids.